This T cell receptor beta chain was found in a study of persistence of HIV-infected CD4 T cells (dated by TCRdb to the early 2020s). Regarding the complete study: The median time participants had been on suppressive ART was less than 10 years. Peripheral blood samples of up to about 180 mL were collected at multiple time points, except for a couple of participants, who underwent leukapheresis at a single time point. TCRbeta sequencing assessed the clonality of all cells in each sorted population, while proviral sequencing assessed the clonality of infected cells. Anti-CD3/anti-CD28 stimulation activated a higher proportion of cells, with a lower memory fraction, than antigen stimulation. CMV- and HIV-1 Gag-responding CD4+ T cells were isolated from ART-treated individuals so that antigen-driven clonal expansion of HIV-1-infected cells could be examined. Cross-participant TCR cluster analysis included about eight participants for CMV and six or seven participants for Gag.

From the germline V gene, CDR1 is SQVTM and CDR2 is ANQGSEA. V is reduced by 7 bases and J by 0 bases, leaving a spacing of 19 bases between them. Inclusive of the bounding cysteine and phenylalanine, the CDR3 is 16 residues long. Only the CDR3 portion is preserved as DNA: 48 bases, with reading frame beginning at the first base. What the work shows at the level of the full study, not this receptor alone: Within the same sorted populations, how oligoclonal the TCRs were correlated with how oligoclonal the proviruses were. TCRbeta richness in CMV- and Gag-responding cells was significantly lower than in anti-CD3/anti-CD28-responding cells; CMV-responding cells had higher oligoclonality than CD3/CD28-stimulated and Gag-responding cells. Bulk TCR analyses could not be limited to the rare CMV-responding cells that actually contained HIV-1 proviruses. The study involved few individuals and tested only a limited range of antigens. Antigen-responding cells were enriched for expanded CDR3beta sequences that were degenerate, which suggests that CD4+ responses to CMV and Gag underwent convergent selection.

Note on this clone: No antigen is known for it. No base quality information exists; no much larger clone differs at one position.

According to the study, the label for this sample's treatment or condition signals: suppressive antiretroviral therapy. Cells were stimulated with anti-CD3/anti-CD28 magnetic beads as a nonspecific positive control representing the CD4+ T cell repertoire. Responding CD4+ T cells were sorted on the basis of upregulation of both CD40 ligand and CD69. Participants were HIV-1-infected adults who started suppressive ART during chronic infection. Plasma HIV-1 RNA had been undetectable (below 50 copies/mL) in participants for at least 4 years. To be included, participants needed a CD4+ T cell count above 400 cells/uL and a positive CMV serology. Before stimulation, PBMCs were isolated using density centrifugation and then depleted of CD8+ T cells. For around 18 hours, CD8-depleted PBMCs were stimulated with anti-CD28/CD49d costimulation, a CD40-blocking antibody, and enfuvirtide, which was added to prevent new infections. Cells were sorted on a Beckman Coulter MoFlo Legacy or XDP sorter, with propidium iodide excluding dead cells. Genomic DNA was extracted with the QIAamp DNA Mini Kit for samples above one million cells, otherwise with the Quick-DNA Microprep Kit.

The immunoSEQ hsTCRB assay version 4, run in survey mode, was used to sequence TCRbeta repertoires from genomic DNA. For TCRbeta sequencing, genomic DNA was diluted to 9.5 to 10 ng/uL, with up to about 1 ug used per sample. Under the source paper's analysis protocol: Analysis of the TCRbeta data was done in ImmunoSeq Analyzer 3.0, and diversity was computed on productive nucleotide rearrangements. Lower-bound TCR diversity was estimated with the improved Chao index, and clonality with the Gini coefficient using the Immunarch R package. Different nucleotide rearrangements encoding the same CDR3beta amino acid sequence were counted as distinct clonotypes. Differential abundance analysis found TCRbeta sequences that were significantly enriched in antigen-responding cells compared with anti-CD3/anti-CD28-activated cells. TCRs were clustered by predicted peptide-MHC specificity with GLIPH2, both within individual participants and across merged participant data sets. This immuneACCESS table, as held by TCRdb, lists in-frame sequences with V and J called but not all clones. Of the missing ones, under half trace to an unresolved V gene in checked studies; the others have no known cause. V, J and clone size are taken as reported in that table, and D and trimming were inferred from the DNA itself. The sample includes about 43,000 clones, with roughly 90% observed a single time. Approximately 0.97% of the sample is taken by the ten largest.

This clonotype originated in an adult man with HIV who was CMV-seropositive. Recombination joined TRBV29-1 with TRBJ1-3, with no reliable assignment of the D segment. Sequenced material: CD4+ T cells sorted from PBMCs after roughly 18-hour stimulation, taken from a patient who received antiretroviral therapy. The cell subset or site tag for this specimen amounts to: CD40L+CD69+ CD4 T cells responding to anti-CD3/anti-CD28 beads, representing the overall repertoire. The DNA reads as follows: TGCAGCGCCGCGGGGTCCTCCCCAATCTCTGGAAACACCATATATTTT. This translates into CSAAGSSPISGNTIYF. Full variable domain (CDR3 extended with the reference TRBV29-1 and TRBJ1-3 proteins): SAVISQKPSRDICQRGTSLTIQCQVDSQVTMMFWYRQQPGQSLTLIATANQGSEATYESGFVIDKFPISRPNLTFSTLTVSNMSPEDSSIYLCSAAGSSPISGNTIYFGEGSWLTVV.